The 32 T cell receptor beta chains presented below share a single source sample, sequenced in a study of blood T cell repertoires in COVID-19. Libraries were prepared by immunoSEQ multiplex PCR; TCRdb keeps only in-frame clonotypes and omits some of them. The sample records approximately 54,000 clones, roughly 83% being singletons. Material for sequencing was peripheral blood. The receptor set was obtained from a human donor in a cohort sampled during active COVID-19.

The chain uses TRBV11-2 and TRBJ2-7; 7 bases align to TRBD1. The CDR3 covers 15 residues. Trimming took 1 base from V and 4 from J; bases not matched to a gene: 7. Germline assignment: CDR1 SGHAT and CDR2 FQNNGV. CDR3 DNA: TGTGCCAGCAGCTTAGGGGCGACAGGGAGTTACGAGCAGTACTTC. This translates into CASSLGATGSYEQYF.

The chain recombines TRBV24-1 with TRBJ2-3; TRBD2 aligns across 7 bases. Germline V gene data show CDR1 as KGHDR and CDR2 as SFDVKD. Losses at the gene ends were 4 bases for V and 1 base for J; bases not matched to a gene: 4. This CDR3 has 15 amino acids. The CDR3 coding sequence is TGTGCCACCAGTGACTCTACTAGCGGCACAGATACGCAGTATTTT. Protein: CATSDSTSGTDTQYF.

This clone came up once. The rearrangement joins TRBV7-2 to TRBJ1-2, with D uncertain. V was clipped by 2 bases and J by 3 bases, with 4 bases between them. This CDR3 region has 12 residues. Per the germline V gene, CDR1 is SGHTA and CDR2 is FQGNSA. The CDR3: CASSLRDYGYTF. The CDR3 nucleotides are TGTGCCAGCAGCTTACGGGACTATGGCTACACCTTC.

This clone appeared a few times. The V gene is TRBV5-4, the J gene TRBJ2-1; 9 positions match TRBD1. V lost 5 bases to trimming and J lost 8 bases; unmatched junction nucleotides: 11. Germline loops: CDR1 SGHNT, CDR2 YYREEE (reference sequence). This CDR3 has 15 amino acids. This CDR3 reads CASRSGTGKHHEQFF. CDR3 DNA sequence: TGTGCCAGCAGGTCCGGGACAGGGAAGCACCATGAGCAGTTCTTC.

The chain recombines TRBV7-2 with TRBJ2-1; TRBD2 agrees at 16 bases. Losses at the gene ends were 7 bases for V and 0 bases for J; bases not matched to a gene: 9. CDR1 is SGHTA, CDR2 FQGNSA, per germline. There are 19 residues in the CDR3. CDR3 DNA sequence: TGTGCCAGCAAGTTACCGGGACTAGCGGGAGGGGGCTCCTACAATGAGCAGTTCTTC. It encodes CASKLPGLAGGGSYNEQFF.

This chain links TRBV6-5 with TRBJ1-3; D is ambiguous. The CDR3 sequence is 16 residues long. Germline values: CDR1 MNHEY, CDR2 SVGAGI. V lost 0 bases to trimming and J lost 0 bases, with 9 bases between them. This chain's CDR3 is CASSYSRGSSGNTIYF. DNA for the CDR3: TGTGCCAGCAGTTACTCGCGCGGAAGCTCTGGAAACACCATATATTTT.

This sequence joins TRBV14 and TRBJ2-1, with 11 bases fitting TRBD2. CDR3 size: 16 residues. Germline CDR1 is SGHDN and CDR2 is FVKESK. Unmatched junction bases numbered 6, after V lost 4 bases and J lost 4 bases. CDR3 DNA: TGTGCCAGCAGCCGACCCGGGACTAGCGGATACAATGAGCAGTTCTTC. Translated, it gives CASSRPGTSGYNEQFF.

The chain combines TRBV7-2 with TRBJ1-5, with D perhaps TRBD1 (5 bases). V was cut by 4 bases and J by 6 bases, with 16 bases left in between. From germline, CDR1 is SGHTA and CDR2 FQGNSA. The CDR3 runs 15 residues. Here the CDR3 reads CASSSSPGGSQPQHF. CDR3 nucleotide sequence: TGTGCCAGCAGCTCTTCTCCCGGGGGTTCTCAGCCCCAGCATTTT.

The V call is TRBV2, the J call TRBJ1-1; TRBD1 agrees at 12 bases. The germline V gene encodes CDR1 SNHLY and CDR2 FYNNEI. The length of the CDR3 is 14 residues. V shed 7 bases and J 6 bases; nucleotides not matched to a gene: 6. CDR3 DNA sequence: TGTGCCAGCATTCCGGGACAGGGGGCTTCTGAAGCTTTCTTT. It specifies CASIPGQGASEAFF. The full variable domain, its missing parts supplied by reference TRBV2 and TRBJ1-1, is EPEVTQTPSHQVTQMGQEVILRCVPISNHLYFYWYRQILGQKVEFLVSFYNNEISEKSEIFDDQFSVERPDGSNFTLKIRSTKLEDSAMYFCASIPGQGASEAFFGQGTRLTVV.

The chain combines TRBV7-2 with TRBJ1-1; no definite D call. This CDR3 is built from 14 residues. V lost 1 base and J lost 1, with 7 bases in between. Germline loops: CDR1 SGHTA, CDR2 FQGNSA. CDR3 amino acids: CASSLGIQNTEAFF. The DNA for the CDR3 is TGTGCCAGCAGCTTAGGTATACAGAACACTGAAGCTTTCTTT.

This chain uses TRBV24-1 with TRBJ1-2; 7 nucleotides line up with TRBD1. The germline CDR1 and CDR2 sequences are KGHDR and SFDVKD. The trim removed 3 bases at V and 3 bases at J, leaving 12 bases unmatched. The CDR3 consists of 17 residues. CDR3 in DNA: TGTGCCACCAGTGATCAGATCGTTGGACAGGTCGACTATGGCTACACCTTC. Translation: CATSDQIVGQVDYGYTF.

This clone was counted once. Sequence at one end of the junction differs from germline and may be a read error. The rearrangement joins TRBV7-2 to TRBJ2-7, with TRBD2 matching 10 bases. The germline CDR1 and CDR2 sequences are SGHTA and FQGNSA. The CDR3 runs 14 residues. CDR3 sequence (DNA): TGTGCCAGCAGCGTAGCGGGGGGCTCCTACGAGCAGTACTTC. It specifies CASSVAGGSYEQYF.

The CDR3 region has the DNA TGTGCCAGCAGCCTTCTTGACAGGGTCTCTGAAGCTTTCTTT. Protein sequence: CASSLLDRVSEAFF. J is TRBJ1-1 and V is TRBV3-1 (or the pseudogene TRBV3-2); TRBD1 agrees at 7 bases. CDR1 is LGHDT, CDR2 YNNKEL, per germline (reference sequence). The CDR3 has 14 amino acids. After removal of 4 bases from V and 6 bases from J, the junction contained 8 bases not matched to a gene.

The chain links TRBV7-8 to TRBJ1-4; weak D call: TRBD1 (5 bases). V gave up 1 base and J gave up 8 bases, with 14 bases separating them. The CDR3 sequence is 15 residues long. Germline CDR1 is SGHVS and CDR2 is FQNEAQ. The DNA for the CDR3 is TGTGCCAGCAGCTTAGGGGAACGGGGGAGGGAAAAACTGTTTTTT. Its translation is CASSLGERGREKLFF.

In its sample, this clone was seen once. The rearrangement joins TRBV24-1 to TRBJ2-1; TRBD1 aligns across 8 bases. The junction had 12 bases not matched to a gene; V was cut back by 5 bases and J by 7 bases. Per the germline V gene, CDR1 is KGHDR and CDR2 is SFDVKD. There are 16 residues in the CDR3. The CDR3 is CATSATDRGVRNEQFF. CDR3 DNA: TGTGCCACCAGTGCCACCGACAGGGGTGTTAGAAATGAGCAGTTCTTC.

The chain uses TRBV7-2 and TRBJ2-2; D is unclear. Germline loops: CDR1 SGHTA, CDR2 FQGNSA. Trimming took 3 bases from V and 1 from J, leaving 6 bases between them. This CDR3 has 14 amino acids. CDR3 residues: CASSFRQNTGELFF. CDR3 coding DNA: TGTGCCAGCAGCTTCCGACAGAACACCGGGGAGCTGTTTTTT.

The chain links TRBV5-4 to TRBJ2-1, with 15 positions matching TRBD2. Germline values: CDR1 SGHNT, CDR2 YYREEE (reference sequence). The CDR3 is 18 residues long. The trim removed 3 bases at V and 0 bases at J, leaving 4 bases unmatched. CDR3 sequence: CASSSRTSGGASYNEQFF. CDR3 nucleotide sequence: TGTGCCAGCAGCTCCAGGACTAGCGGGGGGGCCTCCTACAATGAGCAGTTCTTC.

V gene TRBV5-1 combines with J gene TRBJ2-2, with D maybe TRBD2 (6 bases). Trimming left V 0 bases short and J 3 bases short, with 15 bases between. The germline V gene encodes CDR1 SGHRS and CDR2 YFSETQ. CDR3 length: 17 residues. The CDR3 sequence: CASSLEKGLAHTGELFF. CDR3 in DNA: TGCGCCAGCAGCTTGGAAAAAGGGCTAGCGCACACCGGGGAGCTGTTTTTT.

J is TRBJ2-7 and V is TRBV2, with D uncertain. The V and J ends lost 5 bases and 6 bases respectively, with 11 bases between them. Germline V gene lookup returns CDR1 SNHLY and CDR2 FYNNEI. This CDR3 comprises 12 residues. The DNA of the CDR3 is TGTGCCAGCAGTAGGCTAGAGTTCGAGCAGTACTTC. Residues: CASSRLEFEQYF. Filled out from reference TRBV2 and TRBJ2-7, the complete variable domain reads EPEVTQTPSHQVTQMGQEVILRCVPISNHLYFYWYRQILGQKVEFLVSFYNNEISEKSEIFDDQFSVERPDGSNFTLKIRSTKLEDSAMYFCASSRLEFEQYFGPGTRLTVT.

In DNA, the CDR3 is TGTGCCAGCAGTGAAGGTTATCCTAGCGGTTACTTC. It codes for CASSEGYPSGYF. The V call is TRBV2, the J call TRBJ2-7; 7 positions match TRBD2. V lost 1 base, J lost 13 bases, and 7 bases stayed unmatched. The CDR3 extends over 12 amino acids. CDR1 is SNHLY, CDR2 FYNNEI, per germline.

This clone was picked up a small number of times. The sample has other DNA sequences that encode this CDR3 too. The V gene is TRBV7-9, the J gene TRBJ2-5; 11 bases agree with TRBD1. The CDR3 contains 13 residues. The ends lost 10 bases at V and 5 bases at J; junction bases unmatched: 6. Germline V gene sequence: CDR1 SEHNR, CDR2 FQNEAQ (reference sequence). This CDR3 reads CATGDRGGETQYF. The DNA for the CDR3 is TGTGCCACGGGGGACAGGGGGGGGGAGACCCAGTACTTC.

The CDR3 reads CASSLVGSEYEQYF. CDR3 nucleotides: TGCGCCAGCAGCTTGGTCGGGAGCGAGTACGAGCAGTACTTC. The gene calls are TRBV5-1 and TRBJ2-7, with a weak D call TRBD2 (6 bases). Germline values: CDR1 SGHRS, CDR2 YFSETQ. Trimming removed 0 bases at V and 4 bases at J, with 11 bases between. This CDR3 spans 14 amino acids.

V is TRBV29-1 and J is TRBJ2-7, with TRBD2 identical over 9 bases. The junction had 6 bases not matched to a gene; V was cut back by 6 bases and J by 6 bases. Germline assignment: CDR1 SQVTM and CDR2 ANQGSEA. The length of the CDR3 is 12 residues. The DNA of the CDR3 is TGCAGCGTGGGGACTAGCTCGGTCGAGCAGTACTTC. Encoded protein: CSVGTSSVEQYF.

This sequence joins TRBV27 and TRBJ1-5, with D possibly being TRBD1 (5 bases). The CDR3 is 18 amino acids. Looked up from germline, CDR1 is MNHEY and CDR2 is SMNVEV (reference sequence). V lost 5 bases and J 4 bases, leaving 24 bases between the germline ends. As DNA, the CDR3 is TGTGCCAGCAGTCCCTTCTTCCCGGGACCCAGCGGGAATCAGCCCCAGCATTTT. Translated, it gives CASSPFFPGPSGNQPQHF.

This chain uses TRBV7-2 with TRBJ1-1, with TRBD1 matching over 8 bases. Trimming removed 2 bases from V and 2 bases from J; junction bases left unmatched: 4. Germline-derived CDR1 and CDR2 are SGHTA and FQGNSA. This CDR3 has 15 residues. The CDR3 region has the DNA TGTGCCAGCAGCTTAACCGGGACAGGAAACACTGAAGCTTTCTTT. This encodes CASSLTGTGNTEAFF.

The V and J genes are TRBV10-3 and TRBJ2-3; D perhaps matches TRBD1 (5 bases). Germline CDR1 and CDR2: ENHRY and SYGVKD. Trimming stripped 6 bases from V and 3 bases from J, with 10 bases between. CDR3 length: 13 residues. The CDR3 sequence is CAIRQEPTDTQYF. CDR3 coding DNA: TGTGCCATCAGACAGGAACCTACAGATACGCAGTATTTT.

V usage is TRBV19 and J usage is TRBJ2-4; D gene unclear. The CDR3 runs to 14 residues. The V end lost 6 bases, the J end lost 5 bases, and 14 bases lay between the germline ends. Germline values: CDR1 LNHDA, CDR2 SQIVND (reference sequence). The CDR3 region has the DNA TGTGCCAGTAGCCCGGTAGTAATCGAAAACATTCAGTACTTC. This sequence encodes CASSPVVIENIQYF.

In this sample, this clone turned up a few times. This chain connects TRBV4-1 to TRBJ2-7, with TRBD2 matching 10 bases. CDR1 and CDR2 from the germline V gene are MGHRA and YSYEKL. V lost 0 bases to trimming and J lost 2 bases; unmatched junction nucleotides: 1. The CDR3 is made up of 15 amino acids. CDR3 residues: CASSQDGLAAYEQYF. CDR3 DNA sequence: TGCGCCAGCAGCCAAGACGGACTAGCGGCCTACGAGCAGTACTTC.

The rearrangement uses TRBV7-2 and TRBJ1-1; D is unclear. The V gene lost 3 bases and the J gene lost 4 bases, with 9 bases spanning the gap. The germline V gene has CDR1 SGHTA and CDR2 FQGNSA. This CDR3 is 13 amino acids long. CDR3 protein: CASSFLTTTEAFF. The CDR3 region has the DNA TGTGCCAGCAGCTTTCTGACAACCACTGAAGCTTTCTTT.

The chain couples TRBV30 to TRBJ1-2; perhaps TRBD1 as D (6 bases). V was clipped by 3 bases and J by 5 bases, with 19 bases between them. The germline gives CDR1 GTSNPN, CDR2 SVGIG (reference sequence). The CDR3 length is 15 residues. The CDR3 is CAWSPGPQGAYGYTF. The CDR3 nucleotides are TGTGCCTGGAGCCCGGGACCACAGGGAGCGTATGGCTACACCTTC. The full variable domain, with the rest looked up from reference TRBV30 and TRBJ1-2, is SQTIHQWPATLVQPVGSPLSLECTVEGTSNPNLYWYRQAAGRGLQLLFYSVGIGQISSEVPQNLSASRPQDRQFILSSKKLLLSDSGFYLCAWSPGPQGAYGYTFGSGTRLTVV.

J is TRBJ2-1 and V is TRBV11-2; D is perhaps TRBD2 (6 bases). Per the germline V gene, CDR1 is SGHAT and CDR2 is FQNNGV. Trimming pared 5 bases from V and 3 bases from J, leaving 11 bases between. CDR3 length: 14 residues. This chain's CDR3 is CASSTGTYYNEQFF. As DNA, the CDR3 is TGTGCCAGCAGCACCGGGACTTACTACAATGAGCAGTTCTTC.

V gene TRBV5-6 combines with J gene TRBJ1-5; 7 bases agree with TRBD1. The length of the CDR3 is 16 residues. V shed 1 base, J shed 6 bases, and the junction held 10 bases outside the gene matches. Germline loops: CDR1 SGHDT, CDR2 YYEEEE. CDR3 protein: CASSLLGGAGGQPQHF. The CDR3 DNA reads as TGTGCCAGCAGCTTGTTAGGCGGGGCAGGGGGTCAGCCCCAGCATTTT. Full variable domain (outside the CDR3, taken from reference TRBV5-6 and TRBJ1-5): DAGVTQSPTHLIKTRGQQVTLRCSPKSGHDTVSWYQQALGQGPQFIFQYYEEEERQRGNFPDRFSGHQFPNYSSELNVNALLLGDSALYLCASSLLGGAGGQPQHFGDGTRLSIL.